This TCR beta chain was captured by sequencing in a study of human CD8 memory T cell subsets. Production of TCR beta libraries used UMI-labeled 5' RACE as the method. TCRdb reprocessed the 5' RACE reads, keeping one entry per CDR3 protein, no DNA. The table gives about 18,000 distinct CDR3 sequences; the top ten clones make up 5% to 6% of it. Germline lookup yields CDR1 SGHKS and CDR2 YYEKEE (reference sequence). The CDR3 covers 15 residues. The rearrangement uses TRBV5-5 and TRBJ2-3. Material: CD8+ T cells from PBMCs. This sequence was found in a human donor in good health. The CDR3: CASSLNSYSTDTQYF. The entire variable domain, with the rest obtained from reference TRBV5-5 and TRBJ2-3, is as follows: DAGVTQSPTHLIKTRGQQVTLRCSPISGHKSVSWYQQVLGQGPQFIFQYYEKEERGRGNFPDRFSARQFPNYSSELNVNALLLGDSALYLCASSLNSYSTDTQYFGPGTRLTVL.